This TCR beta chain was identified during a study of T cell responses to AZD1222 COVID-19 vaccine. Sequenced by immunoSEQ multiplex PCR; TCRdb stores in-frame clones only, minus some. Among fewer than 70,000 clones listed, about 83% were seen once. V was cut by 9 bases and J by 5 bases, with 11 bases left in between. Germline V lookup: CDR1 LNHDA, CDR2 SQIVND (reference sequence). CDR3 length equals 12 residues. The TCR comes from an adult who received the AZD1222 COVID-19 vaccine. V usage is TRBV19 and J usage is TRBJ1-5, with unresolved D. The sequenced sample was peripheral blood, obtained 28 days after the second AZD1222 dose. This chain's CDR3 is CASSIEDQPQHF. The CDR3 coding sequence is TGTGCCAGCTCGATAGAGGATCAGCCCCAGCATTTT.